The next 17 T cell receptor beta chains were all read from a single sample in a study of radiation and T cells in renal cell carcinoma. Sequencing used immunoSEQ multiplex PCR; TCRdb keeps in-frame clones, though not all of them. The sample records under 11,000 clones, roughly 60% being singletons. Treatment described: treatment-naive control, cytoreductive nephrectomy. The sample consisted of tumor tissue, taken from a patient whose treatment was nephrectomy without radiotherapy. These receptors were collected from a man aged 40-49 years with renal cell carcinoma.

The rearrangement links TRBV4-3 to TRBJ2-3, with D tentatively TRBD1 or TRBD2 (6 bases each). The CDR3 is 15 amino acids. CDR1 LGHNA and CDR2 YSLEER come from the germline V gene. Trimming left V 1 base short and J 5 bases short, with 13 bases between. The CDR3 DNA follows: TGCGCCAGCAGCCAAGTGGGGGGCCGGAAAGATACGCAGTATTTT. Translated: CASSQVGGRKDTQYF.

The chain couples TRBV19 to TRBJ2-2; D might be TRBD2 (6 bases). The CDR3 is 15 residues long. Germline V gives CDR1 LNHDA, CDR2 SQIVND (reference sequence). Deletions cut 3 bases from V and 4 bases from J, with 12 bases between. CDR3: CASSIEGLLTGELFF. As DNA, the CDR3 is TGTGCCAGTAGTATCGAGGGACTCCTCACCGGGGAGCTGTTTTTT.

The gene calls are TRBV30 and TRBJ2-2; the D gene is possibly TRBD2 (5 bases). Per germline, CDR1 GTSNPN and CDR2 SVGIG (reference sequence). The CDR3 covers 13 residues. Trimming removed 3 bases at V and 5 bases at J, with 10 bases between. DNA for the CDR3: TGTGCCTGGAGCGGGATTGCGACCGGGGAGCTGTTTTTT. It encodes CAWSGIATGELFF.

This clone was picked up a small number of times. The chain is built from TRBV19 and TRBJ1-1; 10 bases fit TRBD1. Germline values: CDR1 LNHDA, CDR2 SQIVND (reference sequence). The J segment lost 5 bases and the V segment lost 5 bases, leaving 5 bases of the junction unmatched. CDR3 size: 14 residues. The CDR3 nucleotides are TGTGCCAGTAGTTGGGACAGGGGACGGACTGAAGCTTTCTTT. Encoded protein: CASSWDRGRTEAFF.

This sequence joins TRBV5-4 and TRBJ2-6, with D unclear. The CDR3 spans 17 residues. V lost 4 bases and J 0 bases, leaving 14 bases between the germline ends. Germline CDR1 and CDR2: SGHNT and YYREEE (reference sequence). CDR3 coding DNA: TGTGCCAGCAGCCCCCGCGCGGTCGACTCTGGGGCCAACGTCCTGACTTTC. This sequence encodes CASSPRAVDSGANVLTF.

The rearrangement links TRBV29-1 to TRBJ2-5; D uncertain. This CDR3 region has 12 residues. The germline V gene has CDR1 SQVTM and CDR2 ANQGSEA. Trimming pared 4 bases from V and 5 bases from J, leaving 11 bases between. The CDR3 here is CSVVSSGETQYF. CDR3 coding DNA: TGCAGCGTTGTCTCATCTGGGGAGACCCAGTACTTC.

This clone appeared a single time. The chain's CDR3 is CASSYPTSGSLHEQYV. In DNA form, the CDR3 reads TGTGCCAGCAGTTACCCGACTAGCGGGAGCCTCCACGAGCAGTACGTC. This chain joins TRBV6-5 and TRBJ2-7; 12 positions agree with TRBD2. The CDR3 has 16 residues. Trimming cost V 2 bases and J 5 bases; bases outside gene matches: 7. The germline V gene has CDR1 MNHEY and CDR2 SVGAGI.

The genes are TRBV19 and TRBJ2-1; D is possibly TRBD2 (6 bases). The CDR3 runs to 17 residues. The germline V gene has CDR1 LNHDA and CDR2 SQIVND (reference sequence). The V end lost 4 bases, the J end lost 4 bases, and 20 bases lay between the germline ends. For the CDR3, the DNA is TGTGCCAGTAGTACTCAACGGGGACCCGGACTATACAATGAGCAGTTCTTC. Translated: CASSTQRGPGLYNEQFF.

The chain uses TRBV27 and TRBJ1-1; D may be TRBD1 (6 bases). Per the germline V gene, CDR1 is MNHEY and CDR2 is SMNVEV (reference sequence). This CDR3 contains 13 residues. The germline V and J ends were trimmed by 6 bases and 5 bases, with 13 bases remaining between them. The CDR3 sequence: CASSLQGWTEAFF. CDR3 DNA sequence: TGTGCCAGCAGCCTGCAGGGGTGGACTGAAGCTTTCTTT.

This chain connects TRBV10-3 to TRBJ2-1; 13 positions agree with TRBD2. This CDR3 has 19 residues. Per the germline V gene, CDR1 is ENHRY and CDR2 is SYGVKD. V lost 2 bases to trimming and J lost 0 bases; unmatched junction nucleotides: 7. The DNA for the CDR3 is TGTGCCATCAGTGAGGCGGGACTAGCGGGAAGAGACTCCTACAATGAGCAGTTCTTC. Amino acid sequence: CAISEAGLAGRDSYNEQFF.

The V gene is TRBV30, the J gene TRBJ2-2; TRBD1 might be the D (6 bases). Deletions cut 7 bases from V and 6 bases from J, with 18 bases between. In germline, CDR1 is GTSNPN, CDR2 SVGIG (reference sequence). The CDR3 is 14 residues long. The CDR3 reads CASSLGRTAGELFF. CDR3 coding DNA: TGTGCCTCGTCACTAGGTCGGACAGCCGGGGAGCTGTTTTTT.

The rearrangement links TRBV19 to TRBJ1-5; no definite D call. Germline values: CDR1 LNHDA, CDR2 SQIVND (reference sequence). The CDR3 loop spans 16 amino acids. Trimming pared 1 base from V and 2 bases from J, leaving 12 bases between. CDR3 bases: TGTGCCAGTAGTATAGGCACGGCAGTAGGCAATCAGCCCCAGCATTTT. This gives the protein CASSIGTAVGNQPQHF.

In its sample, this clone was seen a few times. CDR3 nucleotide sequence: TGTGCCAGCATCGACGGGACAGGGGGCAAGGACTATGGCTACACCTTC. Translating gives CASIDGTGGKDYGYTF. V usage is TRBV28 and J usage is TRBJ1-2; 12 bases fit TRBD1. Germline CDR1 MDHEN, CDR2 SYDVKM. The length of the CDR3 is 16 residues. Trimming took 7 bases from V and 3 from J; bases not matched to a gene: 9.

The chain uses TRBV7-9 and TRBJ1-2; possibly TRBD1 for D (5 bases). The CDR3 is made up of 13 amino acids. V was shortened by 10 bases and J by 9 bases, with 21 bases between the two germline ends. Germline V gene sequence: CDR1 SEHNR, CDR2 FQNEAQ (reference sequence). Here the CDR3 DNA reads TGTGCCACCGGACAATCGGGTTGGGGGAGCTACACCTTC. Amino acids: CATGQSGWGSYTF.

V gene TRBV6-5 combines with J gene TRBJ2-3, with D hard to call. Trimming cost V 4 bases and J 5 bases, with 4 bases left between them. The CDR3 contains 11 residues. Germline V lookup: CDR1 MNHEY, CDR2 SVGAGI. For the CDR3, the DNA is TGTGCCAGCAGTTGGGGAGATACGCAGTATTTT. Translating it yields CASSWGDTQYF.

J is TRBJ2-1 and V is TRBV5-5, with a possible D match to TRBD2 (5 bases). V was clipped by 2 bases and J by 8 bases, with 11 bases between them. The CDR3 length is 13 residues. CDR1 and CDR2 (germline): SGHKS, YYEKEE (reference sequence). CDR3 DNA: TGTGCCAGCAGCTTAGGCGGGTGGCATGAGCAGTTCTTC. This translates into CASSLGGWHEQFF.

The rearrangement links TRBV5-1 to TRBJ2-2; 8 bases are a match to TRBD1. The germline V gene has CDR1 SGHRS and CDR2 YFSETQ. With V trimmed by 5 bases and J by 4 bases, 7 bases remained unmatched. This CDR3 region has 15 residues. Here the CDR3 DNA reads TGCGCCAGCAGAATTGTAACAGGGGGCACCGGGGAGCTGTTTTTT. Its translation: CASRIVTGGTGELFF. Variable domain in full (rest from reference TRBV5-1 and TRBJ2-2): KAGVTQTPRYLIKTRGQQVTLSCSPISGHRSVSWYQQTPGQGLQFLFEYFSETQRNKGNFPGRFSGRQFSNSRSEMNVSTLELGDSALYLCASRIVTGGTGELFFGEGSRLTVL.